These 18 T cell receptor beta chains were all obtained from the same sample, sequenced in a study of T cell responses to AZD1222 COVID-19 vaccine. The data were produced by immunoSEQ multiplex PCR, yet TCRdb's version contains in-frame clones alone and is incomplete. The data contain 90,000 to 120,000 clones, approximately 90% of them singletons. Sequencing used peripheral blood, obtained on day 0 of AZD1222 vaccination. These TCRs come from an adult in good health.

The chain links TRBV6-2 or TRBV6-3 to TRBJ1-2; D is possibly TRBD1 (6 bases). Germline-derived CDR1 and CDR2 are MNHEY and SVGEGT. Trimming stripped 7 bases from V and 3 bases from J, with 15 bases between. This CDR3 spans 14 amino acids. Here the CDR3 reads CASNPTGGYYGYTF. In nucleotides, the CDR3 is TGTGCCAGCAACCCGACGGGGGGCTACTATGGCTACACCTTC.

This clone was found once. V gene TRBV28 combines with J gene TRBJ1-5; D is unclear. The CDR3 totals 13 residues. CDR1 is MDHEN and CDR2 is SYDVKM in the germline V gene. The V and J ends lost 6 bases and 4 bases respectively, with 10 bases between them. CDR3 nucleotides: TGTGCCAGCAGACGTTATAGTAATCAGCCCCAGCATTTT. It specifies CASRRYSNQPQHF.

There are a few counts of this clone. The CDR3 reads CAWSRGRGKSSPLHF. For the CDR3, the DNA is TGTGCCTGGAGTAGGGGAAGGGGGAAGAGTTCACCCCTCCACTTT. The chain employs TRBV30 and TRBJ1-6; TRBD1 is a possible D gene (6 bases). Germline V CDR1 and CDR2: GTSNPN, SVGIG (reference sequence). The CDR3 totals 15 residues. The V end lost 2 bases, the J end lost 9 bases, and 17 bases lay between the germline ends.

The rearrangement links TRBV18 to TRBJ1-5; 9 nucleotides line up with TRBD1. V lost 5 bases, J lost 3 bases, and 5 bases stayed unmatched. This CDR3 contains 15 residues. CDR1 and CDR2 from the germline V gene are KGHSH and LQKENI. The CDR3: CASSKGQGVNQPQHF. CDR3 bases: TGTGCCAGCTCAAAGGGACAGGGTGTCAATCAGCCCCAGCATTTT.

The genes are TRBV5-4 and TRBJ1-5; D is unresolved. V dropped 0 bases and J dropped 4 bases, with 8 bases sitting between them. Germline assignment: CDR1 SGHNT and CDR2 YYREEE (reference sequence). This CDR3 is 14 amino acids long. Written as DNA, the CDR3 is TGTGCCAGCAGCTTGGTGGGAGATAATCAGCCCCAGCATTTT. Amino acid sequence: CASSLVGDNQPQHF.

The chain recombines TRBV15 with TRBJ2-1; 7 bases line up with TRBD2. The CDR3 covers 15 residues. Germline V gene lookup returns CDR1 LNHNV and CDR2 YYDKDF (reference sequence). V lost 1 base to trimming and J lost 8 bases; unmatched junction nucleotides: 8. The CDR3 region is CATSRVASGNDEQFF. CDR3 nucleotides: TGTGCCACCAGCAGAGTGGCCAGCGGGAATGATGAGCAGTTCTTC.

The chain is built from TRBV5-4 and TRBJ1-4; TRBD1 might be the D (5 bases). Trimming removed 3 bases from V and 6 bases from J, with 9 bases in between. CDR1 is SGHNT, CDR2 YYREEE, per germline (reference sequence). CDR3 length: 13 amino acids. The CDR3 bases are TGTGCCAGCAGCTGGGGGAGGGATGAAAAACTGTTTTTT. Protein: CASSWGRDEKLFF. Full variable domain (outside the CDR3, taken from reference TRBV5-4 and TRBJ1-4): ETGVTQSPTHLIKTRGQQVTLRCSSQSGHNTVSWYQQALGQGPQFIFQYYREEENGRGNFPPRFSGLQFPNYSSELNVNALELDDSALYLCASSWGRDEKLFFGSGTQLSVL.

The chain carries TRBV5-6 and TRBJ2-3; weak D call: TRBD1 (6 bases). Germline V gene data show CDR1 as SGHDT and CDR2 as YYEEEE. The CDR3 contains 14 residues. V lost 3 bases and J lost 6, with 14 bases in between. The CDR3 DNA follows: TGTGCCAGCAGCTGGTCGGACAGTGGGGATACGCAGTATTTT. It is translated as CASSWSDSGDTQYF.

V usage is TRBV28 and J usage is TRBJ2-7; D gene unclear. Germline values: CDR1 MDHEN, CDR2 SYDVKM. The CDR3 runs 12 residues. V lost 1 base and J lost 3, with 4 bases in between. CDR3 DNA: TGTGCCAGCAGTTTATCAATCTACGAGCAGTACTTC. Amino acid sequence: CASSLSIYEQYF.

This clone was counted only a few times. The rearrangement links TRBV6-2 or TRBV6-3 to TRBJ1-1; D remains unclear. The CDR3 runs to 16 residues. Germline V gene data show CDR1 as MNHEY and CDR2 as SVGEGT. The V gene lost 6 bases and the J gene lost 1 base, with 18 bases spanning the gap. The CDR3 DNA sequence: TGTGCCAGCAGCCTCTCAACGCTCGGCCCGAACACTGAAGCTTTCTTT. Amino acids: CASSLSTLGPNTEAFF.

The rearrangement uses TRBV24-1 and TRBJ1-5; TRBD1 might be the D (6 bases). Trimming stripped 3 bases from V and 6 bases from J, with 11 bases between. This CDR3 comprises 14 residues. Germline CDR1 reads KGHDR; CDR2 reads SFDVKD. This CDR3 reads CATSDNRVTQPQHF. The DNA of the CDR3 is TGTGCCACCAGTGATAACAGGGTTACTCAGCCCCAGCATTTT.

The chain couples TRBV6-5 to TRBJ1-2; tentative D call: TRBD1 (5 bases). The ends were cut back, 6 bases at V and 4 bases at J, with 18 bases in the middle. The CDR3 contains 15 residues. Per germline, CDR1 MNHEY and CDR2 SVGAGI. In DNA, the CDR3 is TGTGCCAGCAGCCTTGGGGGGGTTACGGGCTATGGCTACACCTTC. Amino acids: CASSLGGVTGYGYTF.

The V gene is TRBV9, the J gene TRBJ2-1, with D perhaps matching TRBD1 (6 bases). V lost 0 bases and J lost 1, with 11 bases in between. Germline CDR1 is SGDLS and CDR2 is YYNGEE. The CDR3 length is 16 residues. The CDR3 loop reads CASSVGGPGSYNEQFF. DNA of the CDR3: TGTGCCAGCAGCGTAGGGGGGCCGGGATCCTACAATGAGCAGTTCTTC.

This clone was detected only once. The rearrangement joins TRBV5-4 to TRBJ1-2; D gene unclear. Trimming cost V 0 bases and J 0 bases, with 9 bases left between them. The CDR3 extends over 15 amino acids. Germline V gives CDR1 SGHNT, CDR2 YYREEE (reference sequence). The CDR3 reads CASSLEAKANYGYTF. The CDR3 DNA reads TGTGCCAGCAGCTTGGAGGCAAAAGCTAACTATGGCTACACCTTC.

V gene TRBV11-2 combines with J gene TRBJ2-7, with no clear D. This CDR3 region has 15 residues. Germline-derived CDR1 and CDR2 are SGHAT and FQNNGV. V lost 5 bases and J 6 bases, leaving 20 bases between the germline ends. CDR3 sequence (DNA): TGTGCCAGCAGCCAAATAGGACGAGATCCCATCGAGCAGTACTTC. As protein: CASSQIGRDPIEQYF. The complete variable domain, with remaining parts taken from reference TRBV11-2 and TRBJ2-7, reads EAGVAQSPRYKIIEKRQSVAFWCNPISGHATLYWYQQILGQGPKLLIQFQNNGVVDDSQLPKDRFSAERLKGVDSTLKIQPAKLEDSAVYLCASSQIGRDPIEQYFGPGTRLTVT.

The chain links TRBV27 to TRBJ1-6; maybe TRBD1 (6 bases). CDR1 and CDR2 from the germline V gene are MNHEY and SMNVEV (reference sequence). The CDR3 loop spans 13 amino acids. V was trimmed by 5 bases and J by 10 bases, leaving 12 bases between them. The CDR3 loop reads CASSHRVYSPLHF. For the CDR3, the DNA is TGTGCCAGCAGTCACAGGGTGTACTCACCCCTCCACTTT.

This sequence joins TRBV7-6 and TRBJ2-7; a possible D gene is TRBD2 (6 bases). This CDR3 is built from 15 residues. Germline CDR1 and CDR2: SGHVS and FNYEAQ. Trimming cost V 2 bases and J 0 bases, with 11 bases left between them. CDR3 sequence reads: CASSLSGGSSYEQYF. Here the CDR3 DNA reads TGTGCCAGCAGCTTATCTGGGGGGAGCTCCTACGAGCAGTACTTC.

This clone has only a few counts. The chain couples TRBV4-3 to TRBJ1-5, with 7 bases matching TRBD1. Germline V CDR1 and CDR2: LGHNA, YSLEER. The J segment lost 9 bases and the V segment lost 1 base, leaving 6 bases of the junction unmatched. This CDR3 is built from 14 residues. CDR3: CASSQGDRVGPQHF. The CDR3 region has the DNA TGCGCCAGCAGCCAAGGTGACAGGGTCGGGCCCCAGCATTTT.